A single sample gave rise to the 22 T cell receptor beta chains below, sequenced in a study of blood T cell repertoires in COVID-19. Repertoires were generated with immunoSEQ multiplex PCR, while TCRdb's copy carries only in-frame clones and drops some. The sample records 100,000 to 150,000 clones, 79% being singletons. Material: peripheral blood. Every receptor here comes from a man between 40 and 49 years old with active or convalescent COVID-19.

The chain recombines TRBV19 with TRBJ2-1; D perhaps matches TRBD1 (6 bases). Trimming shortened V by 6 bases and J by 5 bases, and 14 bases separated the two germline ends. This CDR3 has 14 residues. CDR1 and CDR2 from the germline V gene are LNHDA and SQIVND (reference sequence). The CDR3 region has the DNA TGTGCCAGTAGGGTCCGGGACAATGACAATGAGCAGTTCTTC. Its protein product is CASRVRDNDNEQFF.

The chain couples TRBV10-3 to TRBJ1-1; D might be TRBD1 (5 bases). V was shortened by 5 bases and J by 8 bases, with 18 bases between the two germline ends. Germline values: CDR1 ENHRY, CDR2 SYGVKD. This CDR3 is 14 amino acids long. This chain's CDR3 is CAISTGTGEGEAFF. DNA of the CDR3: TGTGCCATCAGTACCGGGACTGGTGAAGGGGAAGCTTTCTTT.

J is TRBJ2-7 and V is TRBV7-9, with D hard to call. Trimming shortened V by 2 bases and J by 5 bases, and 10 bases separated the two germline ends. The CDR3 is made up of 13 amino acids. CDR1 is SEHNR and CDR2 is FQNEAQ in the germline V gene (reference sequence). The CDR3 is CASSLIYSNEQYF. CDR3 DNA sequence: TGTGCCAGCAGCTTAATTTACAGCAACGAGCAGTACTTC.

The rearrangement joins TRBV6-2 or TRBV6-3 to TRBJ1-2; D unclear. This CDR3 has 13 amino acids. V lost 6 bases and J 8 bases, leaving 16 bases between the germline ends. Germline assignment: CDR1 MNHEY and CDR2 SVGEGT. The CDR3 sequence is CASSPGRAWGYTF. In DNA, the CDR3 is TGTGCCAGCAGCCCCGGGAGGGCTTGGGGCTACACCTTC.

The chain links TRBV2 to TRBJ1-6; D perhaps matches TRBD1 (6 bases). Germline V CDR1 and CDR2: SNHLY, FYNNEI. V gave up 5 bases and J gave up 8 bases, with 19 bases separating them. The CDR3 length is 16 residues. This CDR3 reads CASSSRGGGADSPLHF. In DNA, the CDR3 is TGTGCCAGCAGTTCCCGGGGTGGGGGGGCCGATTCACCCCTCCACTTT.

The chain couples TRBV28 to TRBJ1-1; D not certain. Between the trimmed V and J ends, which lost 7 bases and 2 bases, there was a span of 5 bases. Germline assignment: CDR1 MDHEN and CDR2 SYDVKM. CDR3 length: 11 amino acids. In DNA, the CDR3 is TGTGCCAGCATACTAAACACTGAAGCTTTCTTT. Translation: CASILNTEAFF.

The chain is built from TRBV2 and TRBJ1-5; D is undetermined. The CDR3 spans 15 residues. V lost 4 bases and J lost 5, with 15 bases in between. The germline V gene has CDR1 SNHLY and CDR2 FYNNEI. This chain's CDR3 is CASSASPGGHQPQHF. As DNA, the CDR3 is TGTGCCAGCAGTGCTAGCCCCGGAGGGCATCAGCCCCAGCATTTT.

The chain combines TRBV19 with TRBJ1-2, with D perhaps TRBD1 (5 bases). V was shortened by 1 base and J by 4 bases, with 7 bases between the two germline ends. The CDR3 runs to 13 residues. Looked up from germline, CDR1 is LNHDA and CDR2 is SQIVND (reference sequence). Here the CDR3 DNA reads TGTGCCAGTAGTATAGGACAGTTCTATGGCTACACCTTC. This gives the protein CASSIGQFYGYTF.

The V gene is TRBV9, the J gene TRBJ2-1; tentatively, D is TRBD2 (5 bases). In germline, CDR1 is SGDLS, CDR2 YYNGEE. Trimming cost V 0 bases and J 8 bases, with 21 bases left between them. The CDR3 has 17 residues. CDR3 nucleotide sequence: TGTGCCAGCAGCGTAGGGGGTCTCGATGTTTCCGGGGATGAGCAGTTCTTC. The encoded protein is CASSVGGLDVSGDEQFF.

This clone was observed a few times. The chain combines TRBV7-2 with TRBJ2-5; D is uncertain. This CDR3 has 13 amino acids. Germline loops: CDR1 SGHTA, CDR2 FQGNSA. V was trimmed by 3 bases and J by 5 bases, leaving 10 bases between them. The CDR3 DNA reads TGTGCCAGCAGCTTCTCCGGTGTCGAGACCCAGTACTTC. This sequence encodes CASSFSGVETQYF.

The genes are TRBV5-1 and TRBJ2-1, with 11 bases fitting TRBD1. The J segment lost 3 bases and the V segment lost 0 bases, leaving 2 bases of the junction unmatched. The CDR3 has 16 residues. Germline values: CDR1 SGHRS, CDR2 YFSETQ. The CDR3: CASSLDGTGGYNEQFF. DNA of the CDR3: TGCGCCAGCAGCTTGGACGGGACAGGGGGCTACAATGAGCAGTTCTTC.

The rearrangement uses TRBV12-3 or TRBV12-4 and TRBJ1-2, with 8 bases that match TRBD1. CDR3 length: 12 amino acids. Trimming removed 7 bases from V and 8 bases from J; junction bases left unmatched: 6. CDR3 sequence reads: CASKTGDRGYTF. In nucleotides, the CDR3 is TGTGCCAGCAAGACAGGGGACAGGGGCTACACCTTC.

The chain couples TRBV19 to TRBJ2-5; weak D call: TRBD1 (6 bases). The CDR3 runs 13 residues. The V end was cut by 4 bases, the J end by 1 base, with 7 bases between. Germline CDR1 reads LNHDA; CDR2 reads SQIVND (reference sequence). This CDR3 reads CASSRGGQETQYF. The DNA of the CDR3 is TGTGCCAGTAGTAGAGGGGGCCAAGAGACCCAGTACTTC.

The chain uses TRBV4-2 and TRBJ2-1; 7 nucleotides line up with TRBD1. The junction had 7 bases not matched to a gene; V was cut back by 2 bases and J by 3 bases. Germline CDR1 and CDR2: LGHNA and YNFKEQ. CDR3 length: 16 residues. The CDR3 coding sequence is TGTGCCAGCAGCCAACGGCCCGGGACAGTCTACAATGAGCAGTTCTTC. It codes for CASSQRPGTVYNEQFF.

This clone was recorded once. This chain links TRBV3-1 (or the pseudogene TRBV3-2) with TRBJ1-1; D unclear. Deletions cut 4 bases from V and 5 bases from J, with 14 bases between. This CDR3 has 14 residues. Looked up from germline, CDR1 is LGHDT and CDR2 is YNNKEL (reference sequence). CDR3 amino acids: CASSRRLGRTEAFF. Here the CDR3 DNA reads TGTGCCAGCAGCCGCCGCCTGGGGAGGACTGAAGCTTTCTTT.

V and J are TRBV7-8 and TRBJ2-7, with D possibly being TRBD2 (5 bases). CDR3 length: 14 residues. Per germline, CDR1 SGHVS and CDR2 FQNEAQ. The V end lost 5 bases, the J end lost 1 base, and 12 bases lay between the germline ends. CDR3 residues: CASSPLTGSYEQYF. The CDR3 DNA sequence: TGTGCCAGCAGCCCCCTGACGGGGTCCTACGAGCAGTACTTC.

This clone has a handful of counts. V usage is TRBV18 and J usage is TRBJ2-3; D unclear. V was clipped by 8 bases and J by 6 bases, with 9 bases between them. This CDR3 spans 11 amino acids. Germline V gives CDR1 KGHSH, CDR2 LQKENI. The CDR3 loop is CASTAGDTQYF. In DNA form, the CDR3 reads TGTGCCAGCACCGCAGGCGATACGCAGTATTTT.

This clone was counted a single time. The V call is TRBV5-6, the J call TRBJ1-2; maybe TRBD1 (6 bases). Germline CDR1 is SGHDT and CDR2 is YYEEEE. V was shortened by 4 bases and J by 4 bases, with 11 bases between the two germline ends. CDR3 length equals 13 residues. The CDR3 DNA reads as TGTGCCAGCAGCCTTGGGGGCATCTATGGCTACACCTTC. Its protein is CASSLGGIYGYTF.

V usage is TRBV5-4 and J usage is TRBJ1-4; 7 nucleotides agree with TRBD1. Germline-derived CDR1 and CDR2 are SGHNT and YYREEE (reference sequence). V shed 4 bases, J shed 5 bases, and the junction held 8 bases outside the gene matches. This CDR3 contains 15 residues. The CDR3 loop is CASSIRTGENEKLFF. CDR3 DNA: TGTGCCAGCAGCATAAGGACAGGCGAGAATGAAAAACTGTTTTTT.

CDR3 in amino acids: CASGRQPTYNEQFF. The CDR3 nucleotides are TGTGCCAGCGGACGACAGCCGACCTACAATGAGCAGTTCTTC. V is TRBV7-9 and J is TRBJ2-1; weak D call: TRBD1 (5 bases). Germline CDR1 reads SEHNR; CDR2 reads FQNEAQ (reference sequence). V lost 8 bases and J lost 2, with 13 bases in between. There are 14 residues in the CDR3.

This rearrangement joins TRBV5-1 to TRBJ1-5; D may be TRBD1 (5 bases). Trimming removed 4 bases from V and 7 bases from J, with 18 bases in between. CDR3 length equals 15 residues. Germline V gene data show CDR1 as SGHRS and CDR2 as YFSETQ. CDR3: CASSLGEMGGQPQHF. The CDR3 DNA follows: TGCGCCAGCAGCCTCGGGGAGATGGGGGGACAGCCCCAGCATTTT.

J is TRBJ1-1 and V is TRBV5-1; D uncertain. V was trimmed by 4 bases and J by 4 bases, leaving 14 bases between them. CDR3 size: 14 residues. CDR1 and CDR2 (germline): SGHRS, YFSETQ. CDR3: CASSAEGSVTEAFF. The CDR3 DNA is TGCGCCAGCAGCGCCGAGGGTTCGGTCACTGAAGCTTTCTTT.